This T cell receptor (beta chain) was observed in a study of a mutant IDH1 vaccine in newly diagnosed glioma. With regard to this clone: Its antigen is not identified.

The CDR3 length is 15 residues. V lost 1 base and J lost 6, with 13 bases in between. In germline, CDR1 is SGHTA, CDR2 FQGNSA. Repertoires were generated with immunoSEQ multiplex PCR, while TCRdb's copy carries only in-frame clones and drops some. The table has about 68,000 clones, more than 70% seen once. Time point indicated: week 35, safety follow-up. It was 300 ug of mutant IDH1 20-mer peptide that made up each vaccine dose, given with topical imiquimod. The astrocytomas were IDH1-mutant, ATRX-negative, and WHO grade 3 or 4. Sequenced material: PBMCs, taken from a glioma patient whose treatment included an IDH1 peptide vaccine. The receptor was isolated from a man between 18 and 29 years old with glioma. The rearrangement uses TRBV7-2 and TRBJ2-1; D is undetermined. CDR3 in amino acids: CASSLGGRVSNEQFF. CDR3 DNA sequence: TGTGCCAGCAGCTTAGGAGGACGGGTCTCCAATGAGCAGTTCTTC.